One sample yielded the 23 T cell receptor beta chains listed below, sequenced in a study of cytomegalovirus exposure and HLA in healthy donors. The PCR ran on 60 Vbeta and 13 Jbeta primers. Profiling relied on immunoSEQ multiplex PCR, and the TCRdb table lists in-frame clones only, not all of them. Here the sample spans around 230,000 clones, 82% being singletons. Sequencing was done on a sample of PBMCs. All receptors derive from a man aged 40-55 years in good health and CMV-seropositive.

DNA of the CDR3: TGTGCCTGGAATAGGAGGACAGGGGGAAACACCATATATTTT. It codes for CAWNRRTGGNTIYF. The rearrangement links TRBV30 to TRBJ1-3, with 8 nucleotides matching TRBD1. The CDR3 has 14 residues. The germline gives CDR1 GTSNPN, CDR2 SVGIG (reference sequence). Unmatched junction bases numbered 6, after V lost 4 bases and J lost 4 bases.

The rearrangement links TRBV19 to TRBJ2-5; D perhaps matches TRBD2 (6 bases). V lost 0 bases to trimming and J lost 6 bases, with 14 bases between them. The CDR3 totals 15 residues. Germline V gives CDR1 LNHDA, CDR2 SQIVND (reference sequence). The chain's CDR3 is CASSIETGRTQTQYF. The CDR3 DNA reads TGTGCCAGTAGTATAGAAACGGGGAGGACACAGACCCAGTACTTC.

The chain combines TRBV18 with TRBJ1-1; 8 bases match TRBD1. The CDR3 contains 16 residues. Germline trimming cut 3 bases from V and 8 bases from J; bases unmatched to any gene: 14. In germline, CDR1 is KGHSH, CDR2 LQKENI. CDR3 loop: CASSPNRGEGRTEAFF. CDR3 in DNA: TGTGCCAGCTCACCCAACAGGGGGGAAGGGCGAACGGAAGCTTTCTTT.

The J gene is TRBJ1-5, the V gene TRBV27; TRBD1 agrees at 7 bases. From germline, CDR1 is MNHEY and CDR2 SMNVEV (reference sequence). The CDR3 runs 17 residues. Trimming took 4 bases from V and 2 from J; bases not matched to a gene: 11. In DNA form, the CDR3 reads TGTGCCAGCAGTTCCTCCAGACAGGGAACCGGCAATCAGCCCCAGCATTTT. This encodes CASSSSRQGTGNQPQHF.

The chain carries TRBV27 and TRBJ1-3, with D unresolved. This CDR3 has 15 amino acids. V lost 8 bases and J lost 0, with 14 bases in between. Germline CDR1 MNHEY, CDR2 SMNVEV (reference sequence). The CDR3 spells CASSTTTDSGNTIYF. In DNA form, the CDR3 reads TGTGCCAGCTCCACTACCACGGACTCTGGAAACACCATATATTTT.

V and J are TRBV9 and TRBJ2-7; 7 bases line up with TRBD1. This CDR3 contains 15 residues. Losses at the gene ends were 3 bases for V and 0 bases for J; bases not matched to a gene: 6. Germline V CDR1 and CDR2: SGDLS, YYNGEE. The CDR3 protein is CASSARQGSSYEQYF. In DNA, the CDR3 is TGTGCCAGCAGCGCCAGACAGGGCAGCTCCTACGAGCAGTACTTC. Looking up the rest from reference TRBV9 and TRBJ2-7 gives the full variable domain: DSGVTQTPKHLITATGQRVTLRCSPRSGDLSVYWYQQSLDQGLQFLIQYYNGEERAKGNILERFSAQQFPDLHSELNLSSLELGDSALYFCASSARQGSSYEQYFGPGTRLTVT.

The chain employs TRBV7-9 and TRBJ2-3, with 10 bases identical to TRBD2. Germline lookup yields CDR1 SEHNR and CDR2 FQNEAQ (reference sequence). This CDR3 contains 17 residues. V was pared by 1 base and J by 0 bases, with 4 bases of the junction left unmatched. CDR3 in DNA: TGTGCCAGCAGCTTAGTGCCGACTAGCGGGAGCACAGATACGCAGTATTTT. Translation gives CASSLVPTSGSTDTQYF.

This clone showed up just a few times. J is TRBJ1-1 and V is TRBV7-8; no firm D call. The CDR3 is 13 amino acids. Trimming took off 1 base at V and 7 bases at J, with 10 bases between the two ends. Germline V gene data show CDR1 as SGHVS and CDR2 as FQNEAQ. The CDR3 here is CASSLGVSVEAFF. The CDR3 DNA is TGTGCCAGCAGCTTAGGGGTGAGCGTTGAAGCTTTCTTT.

This clone was recorded once. The chain links TRBV30 to TRBJ1-5, with 10 positions matching TRBD1. The germline V gene encodes CDR1 GTSNPN and CDR2 SVGIG (reference sequence). CDR3 length equals 16 residues. The V gene end was trimmed by 3 bases and the J gene end by 3 bases; junction bases not matched to a gene: 8. This chain's CDR3 is CAWSRGQGDTNQPQHF. In nucleotides, the CDR3 is TGTGCCTGGAGCCGCGGACAGGGGGATACCAATCAGCCCCAGCATTTT.

This chain joins TRBV19 and TRBJ1-5; D is ambiguous. V dropped 0 bases and J dropped 3 bases, with 15 bases sitting between them. Per germline, CDR1 LNHDA and CDR2 SQIVND (reference sequence). CDR3 length equals 17 residues. The CDR3 spells CASSIDGPTWANQPQHF. CDR3 nucleotides: TGTGCCAGTAGTATAGATGGGCCAACGTGGGCCAATCAGCCCCAGCATTTT.

The V gene is TRBV18, the J gene TRBJ1-4; TRBD1 might be the D (6 bases). Germline CDR1 is KGHSH and CDR2 is LQKENI. This CDR3 spans 14 amino acids. The germline V and J ends were trimmed by 3 bases and 8 bases, with 13 bases remaining between them. CDR3 sequence: CASSPQGSGEKLFF. The CDR3 nucleotides are TGTGCCAGCTCACCCCAGGGGTCGGGAGAAAAACTGTTTTTT. Complete variable domain (other parts from reference TRBV18 and TRBJ1-4): NAGVMQNPRHLVRRRGQEARLRCSPMKGHSHVYWYRQLPEEGLKFMVYLQKENIIDESGMPKERFSAEFPKEGPSILRIQQVVRGDSAAYFCASSPQGSGEKLFFGSGTQLSVL.

This chain uses TRBV6-6 with TRBJ2-2; the match to TRBD1 covers 8 bases. The CDR3 totals 14 residues. J was trimmed by 7 bases and V by 4 bases; bases with no gene match: 5. Germline loops: CDR1 MNHNY, CDR2 SVGAGI (reference sequence). CDR3 coding DNA: TGTGCCAGCAGTTTTGGACAGGGAGGCGGGGAGCTGTTTTTT. Its translation: CASSFGQGGGELFF.

The chain links TRBV7-2 to TRBJ2-1, with D possibly TRBD1 on 6 matching bases. There are 16 residues in the CDR3. Germline values: CDR1 SGHTA, CDR2 FQGNSA. Trimming removed 5 bases at V and 4 bases at J, with 18 bases between. CDR3 sequence reads: CASSGPGWGPYNEQFF. CDR3 coding DNA: TGTGCCAGCAGCGGTCCCGGCTGGGGGCCTTACAATGAGCAGTTCTTC.

This clone was counted only a few times. The chain uses TRBV4-1 and TRBJ2-5; TRBD2 aligns across 11 bases. The CDR3 runs to 15 residues. With 4 bases clipped from V and 1 base from J, the junction kept 2 bases outside the gene matches. Germline V lookup: CDR1 MGHRA, CDR2 YSYEKL. The CDR3 region is CASSRGLAGQETQYF. CDR3 bases: TGCGCCAGCAGCCGAGGACTAGCGGGCCAAGAGACCCAGTACTTC.

This chain links TRBV7-9 with TRBJ2-7; the D gene is possibly TRBD2 (6 bases). V was clipped by 7 bases and J by 3 bases, with 13 bases between them. CDR3 size: 13 residues. The germline CDR1 and CDR2 sequences are SEHNR and FQNEAQ (reference sequence). CDR3 region: CASKGLASYEQYF. The CDR3 bases are TGTGCCAGCAAGGGGCTAGCGAGCTACGAGCAGTACTTC.

V is TRBV18 and J is TRBJ2-3; weak D call: TRBD1 (6 bases). Trimming removed 6 bases at V and 5 bases at J, with 9 bases between. Per the germline V gene, CDR1 is KGHSH and CDR2 is LQKENI. The CDR3 has 12 residues. The CDR3 region has the DNA TGTGCCAGCTCGCGAGGGGGAGATACGCAGTATTTT. Translated: CASSRGGDTQYF.

The J gene is TRBJ1-2, the V gene TRBV5-1, with 8 bases lining up with TRBD1. The germline V gene has CDR1 SGHRS and CDR2 YFSETQ. Germline trimming cut 4 bases from V and 0 bases from J; bases unmatched to any gene: 5. The CDR3 length is 15 residues. CDR3 sequence (DNA): TGCGCCAGCAGCACCGGGACAGGTCCTAACTATGGCTACACCTTC. Protein sequence: CASSTGTGPNYGYTF.

This clone was seen once. V usage is TRBV9 and J usage is TRBJ2-2; unclear D gene. Trimming took off 2 bases at V and 1 base at J, with 3 bases between the two ends. In germline, CDR1 is SGDLS, CDR2 YYNGEE. This CDR3 region has 13 residues. The CDR3 loop reads CASSVKNTGELFF. In nucleotides, the CDR3 is TGTGCCAGCAGCGTCAAGAACACCGGGGAGCTGTTTTTT.

The chain uses TRBV28 and TRBJ2-7; D is perhaps TRBD2 (6 bases). CDR3 length: 15 amino acids. The V gene lost 6 bases and the J gene lost 2 bases, with 17 bases spanning the gap. The germline V gene encodes CDR1 MDHEN and CDR2 SYDVKM. CDR3 loop: CASSPGGTVTYEQYF. In DNA, the CDR3 is TGTGCCAGCAGCCCTGGGGGGACGGTGACCTACGAGCAGTACTTC. Full variable domain (outside the CDR3, taken from reference TRBV28 and TRBJ2-7): DVKVTQSSRYLVKRTGEKVFLECVQDMDHENMFWYRQDPGLGLRLIYFSYDVKMKEKGDIPEGYSVSREKKERFSLILESASTNQTSMYLCASSPGGTVTYEQYFGPGTRLTVT.

This clone was counted once. The chain is built from TRBV6-1 and TRBJ1-2; D might be TRBD1 (6 bases). In germline, CDR1 is MNHNS, CDR2 SASEGT. The CDR3 runs 16 residues. V was clipped by 3 bases and J by 8 bases, with 22 bases between them. In DNA form, the CDR3 reads TGTGCCAGCAGTGACCCCGGACAGCTGGCCCGTTTAGGCTACACCTTC. Translation gives CASSDPGQLARLGYTF.

The genes are TRBV10-1 and TRBJ1-1; 7 bases align to TRBD1. The germline V gene encodes CDR1 WNHNN and CDR2 SYGVQD (reference sequence). CDR3 size: 13 residues. Germline trimming cut 0 bases from V and 7 bases from J; bases unmatched to any gene: 2. Here the CDR3 reads CASSESTGLEAFF. In DNA, the CDR3 is TGCGCCAGCAGTGAGTCGACAGGGCTTGAAGCTTTCTTT.

The V call is TRBV11-2, the J call TRBJ1-1; D remains ambiguous. V was pared by 3 bases and J by 1 base, with 15 bases between. Per the germline V gene, CDR1 is SGHAT and CDR2 is FQNNGV. The length of the CDR3 is 16 residues. The chain's CDR3 is CASSLLIRGKNTEAFF. As DNA, the CDR3 is TGTGCCAGCAGCTTGTTAATTAGAGGAAAGAACACTGAAGCTTTCTTT.

The chain combines TRBV6-1 with TRBJ1-2; D gene ambiguous. The CDR3 length is 13 residues. V was shortened by 3 bases and J by 7 bases, with 12 bases between the two germline ends. Looked up from germline, CDR1 is MNHNS and CDR2 is SASEGT. The CDR3 sequence is CASSDEQFRGYTF. CDR3 sequence (DNA): TGTGCCAGCAGTGACGAACAGTTTCGTGGCTACACCTTC.